The clone carrying this T cell receptor (beta chain) was seen just once. The data originate from a study of blood T cell repertoires in COVID-19. Study in general: Sites across the United States, Italy and Spain contributed samples from acute and convalescent COVID-19. In each case, the material was cDNA or gDNA derived from T cells, B-cell-depleted T cells, or PBMCs.

Authors' processing steps: How many nucleated cells were present was estimated from reference gene primer amplification. Here immunoSEQ multiplex PCR was the method, and the copy in TCRdb shows in-frame clones only, minus some. D and trimming were read from the DNA, whereas the V and J calls and clone size are those reported in that table. The sample lists roughly 120,000 clones; 85% were seen once. This CDR3 is 18 amino acids long. The germline V gene encodes CDR1 MNHNS and CDR2 SASEGT. Trimming removed 1 base at V and 4 bases at J, with 19 bases between. The rearrangement uses TRBV6-1 and TRBJ1-4; D unclear. The sample was peripheral blood. The TCR was taken from a man aged 40-49 years with acute or convalescent COVID-19. CDR3 protein: CASSEGALSTAINEKLFF. The CDR3, as DNA: TGTGCCAGCAGTGAAGGGGCTCTCTCCACAGCCATTAATGAAAAACTGTTTTTT.